What follows are 9 T cell receptor beta chains derived from one specimen sequenced in a study of blood T cell repertoires in COVID-19. Using immunoSEQ multiplex PCR, the repertoire was profiled, and TCRdb retains in-frame clones only, with some absent. The table lists some 200,000 clones, approximately 84% of them singletons, with approximately 6.9% in the top ten. The sample taken for sequencing was peripheral blood. The receptors shown here come from a human donor with acute or convalescent COVID-19. The donor label of this sample is uncertain.

This clone was observed a single time. CDR3 amino acids: CASSPRGGATEAFF. The CDR3 coding sequence is TGTGCCAGCAGTCCTAGGGGCGGGGCCACTGAAGCTTTCTTT. The J gene is TRBJ1-1, the V gene TRBV28, with D tentatively TRBD1 (5 bases). Germline V gene data show CDR1 as MDHEN and CDR2 as SYDVKM. CDR3 size: 14 residues. V was pared by 5 bases and J by 4 bases, with 14 bases between.

The gene calls are TRBV27 and TRBJ2-5; unclear D gene. CDR1 is MNHEY and CDR2 is SMNVEV in the germline V gene (reference sequence). The V and J ends lost 5 bases and 7 bases respectively, with 11 bases between them. The CDR3 sequence is 12 residues long. CDR3 sequence: CASSPPGGTQYF. CDR3 DNA sequence: TGTGCCAGCAGTCCCCCGGGTGGGACCCAGTACTTC.

The rearrangement uses TRBV6-5 and TRBJ1-6, with D unclear. The germline gives CDR1 MNHEY, CDR2 SVGAGI. This CDR3 contains 14 residues. The germline V and J ends were trimmed by 10 bases and 7 bases, with 17 bases remaining between them. CDR3 loop: CATRREVHNSPLHF. Here the CDR3 DNA reads TGTGCCACCCGCCGTGAGGTGCACAATTCACCCCTCCACTTT.

The rearrangement links TRBV7-3 to TRBJ2-1, with 9 bases that match TRBD2. V was clipped by 3 bases and J by 7 bases; unmatched bases: 7. Germline V CDR1 and CDR2: SGHTA, FQGTGA. The CDR3 runs to 15 residues. The CDR3 is CASSLGGRAWNEQFF. CDR3 in DNA: TGTGCCAGCAGCTTGGGCGGGAGGGCTTGGAATGAGCAGTTCTTC.

This chain uses TRBV5-1 with TRBJ2-7; possible D gene TRBD2, 6 bases. This CDR3 contains 17 residues. Germline CDR1 is SGHRS and CDR2 is YFSETQ. The V and J ends lost 5 bases and 6 bases respectively, with 27 bases between them. The CDR3 bases are TGCGCCAGCAGACAGACGGAGGGCCGAATAGACGCTTCCGAGCAGTACTTC. Translation: CASRQTEGRIDASEQYF. The full variable domain, rest sourced from reference TRBV5-1 and TRBJ2-7, is KAGVTQTPRYLIKTRGQQVTLSCSPISGHRSVSWYQQTPGQGLQFLFEYFSETQRNKGNFPGRFSGRQFSNSRSEMNVSTLELGDSALYLCASRQTEGRIDASEQYFGPGTRLTVT.

The chain combines TRBV20-1 with TRBJ2-2; TRBD2 might be the D (5 bases). The germline CDR1 and CDR2 sequences are DFQATT and SNEGSKA (reference sequence). This CDR3 region has 16 residues. Trimming cost V 3 bases and J 0 bases, with 14 bases left between them. As DNA, the CDR3 is TGCAGTGCTAGTCCTATAGCGCAATCGAACACCGGGGAGCTGTTTTTT. Translation: CSASPIAQSNTGELFF.

The gene calls are TRBV6-5 and TRBJ2-6, with unresolved D. Germline V gene lookup returns CDR1 MNHEY and CDR2 SVGAGI. The germline V and J ends were trimmed by 10 bases and 5 bases, with 9 bases remaining between them. The length of the CDR3 is 12 residues. The CDR3 coding sequence is TGTGCCACCTGTAGTAGGGCCAACGTCCTGACTTTC. Amino acids: CATCSRANVLTF.

This clone was observed a single time. V usage is TRBV9 and J usage is TRBJ1-1, with D unclear. CDR1 is SGDLS and CDR2 is YYNGEE in the germline V gene. The CDR3 is 13 residues long. V lost 0 bases, J lost 4 bases, and 7 bases lay in between. This CDR3 is CASSVEPFTEAFF. The CDR3 DNA reads as TGTGCCAGCAGCGTAGAGCCGTTCACTGAAGCTTTCTTT.

The CDR3 region has the DNA TGTGCCAGCAGCCGTGGGATCGGACAGGGGTTTAATGAGCAGTTCTTC. Translated: CASSRGIGQGFNEQFF. The chain is built from TRBV7-2 and TRBJ2-1; 9 nucleotides align to TRBD1. Trimming at V came to 5 bases and at J to 7 bases, leaving 12 bases not matched to a gene. Germline CDR1 reads SGHTA; CDR2 reads FQGNSA. The CDR3 runs to 16 residues.